This T cell receptor beta chain was retrieved from a study of cytomegalovirus exposure and HLA in healthy donors. About the research overall: According to later analysis, the same platform produced the approximately 120 validation and approximately 630 first-cohort repertoires. Overall study findings and caveats: In vitro, three CMV-associated chains proved specific for CMV antigens. The study listed roughly 150 cytomegalovirus-associated TCR beta chains.

Donors were drawn from the roughly 130-subject validation cohort, separate from the roughly 700-subject first cohort. The CDR3 has 15 residues. Trimming cost V 4 bases and J 7 bases; bases outside gene matches: 9. Germline V gives CDR1 SGDLS, CDR2 YYNGEE. This table comes from immunoSEQ multiplex PCR, and its TCRdb copy is limited to in-frame clones, with some not included. The sample lists about 330,000 clones, roughly 87% occurring once. A word on this clone: The antigen remains unidentified.

This receptor was obtained from a woman between 25 and 40 years old in good health and CMV-seropositive. Sequenced sample: PBMCs. The chain joins TRBV9 to TRBJ2-1, with TRBD2 matching 9 bases. The CDR3 bases are TGTGCCAGCAGCCCCCAGGGTAGCGGGAGTAATGAGCAGTTCTTC. Protein sequence: CASSPQGSGSNEQFF.